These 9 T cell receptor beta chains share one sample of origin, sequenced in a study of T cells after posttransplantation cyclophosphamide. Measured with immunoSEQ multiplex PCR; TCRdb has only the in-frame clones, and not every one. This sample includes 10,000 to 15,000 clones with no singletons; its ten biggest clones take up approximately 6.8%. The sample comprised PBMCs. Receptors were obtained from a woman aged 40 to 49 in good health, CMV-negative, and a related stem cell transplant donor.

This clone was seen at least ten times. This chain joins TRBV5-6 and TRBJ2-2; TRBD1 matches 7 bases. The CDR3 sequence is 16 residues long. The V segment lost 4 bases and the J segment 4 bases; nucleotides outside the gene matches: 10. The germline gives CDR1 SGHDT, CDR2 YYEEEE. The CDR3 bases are TGTGCCAGCAGCCCCGGACAGGTTCGGATCACCGGGGAGCTGTTTTTT. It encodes CASSPGQVRITGELFF.

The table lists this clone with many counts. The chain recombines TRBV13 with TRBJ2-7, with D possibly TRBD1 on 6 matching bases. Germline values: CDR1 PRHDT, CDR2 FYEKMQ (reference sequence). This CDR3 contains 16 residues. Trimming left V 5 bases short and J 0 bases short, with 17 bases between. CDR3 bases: TGTGCCAGCAGCCGCCGTCGACAGGAGAGCTCCTACGAGCAGTACTTC. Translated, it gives CASSRRRQESSYEQYF.

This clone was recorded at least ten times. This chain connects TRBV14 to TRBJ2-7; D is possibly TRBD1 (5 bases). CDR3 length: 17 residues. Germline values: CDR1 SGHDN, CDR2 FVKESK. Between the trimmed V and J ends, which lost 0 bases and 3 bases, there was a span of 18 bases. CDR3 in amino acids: CASSQDFPDTYSYEQYF. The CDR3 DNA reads TGTGCCAGCAGCCAAGATTTCCCGGACACTTACAGCTACGAGCAGTACTTC.

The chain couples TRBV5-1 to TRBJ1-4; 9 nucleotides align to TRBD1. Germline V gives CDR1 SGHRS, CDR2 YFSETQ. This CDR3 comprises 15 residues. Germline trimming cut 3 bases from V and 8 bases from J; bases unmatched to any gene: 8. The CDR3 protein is CASSSGGQGREKLFF. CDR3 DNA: TGCGCCAGCAGCTCGGGGGGACAGGGCAGAGAAAAACTGTTTTTT.

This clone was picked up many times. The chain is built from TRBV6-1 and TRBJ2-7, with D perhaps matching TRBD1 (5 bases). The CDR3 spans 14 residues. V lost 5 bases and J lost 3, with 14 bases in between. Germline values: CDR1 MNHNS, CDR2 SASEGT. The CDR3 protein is CASSLRTKFYEQYF. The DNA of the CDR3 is TGTGCCAGCAGTCTTCGGACAAAATTCTACGAGCAGTACTTC.

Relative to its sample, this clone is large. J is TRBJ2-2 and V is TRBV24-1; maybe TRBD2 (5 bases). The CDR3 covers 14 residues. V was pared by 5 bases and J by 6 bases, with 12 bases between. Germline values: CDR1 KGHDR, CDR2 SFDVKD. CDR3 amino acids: CATSGKLESGELFF. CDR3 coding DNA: TGTGCCACCAGTGGAAAACTAGAGTCCGGGGAGCTGTTTTTT.

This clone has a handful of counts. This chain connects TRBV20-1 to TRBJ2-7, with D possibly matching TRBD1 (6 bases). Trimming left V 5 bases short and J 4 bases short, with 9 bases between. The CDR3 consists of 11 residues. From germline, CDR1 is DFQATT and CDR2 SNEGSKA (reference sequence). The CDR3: CSAGQTYEQYF. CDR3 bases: TGCAGTGCTGGACAGACTTACGAGCAGTACTTC.

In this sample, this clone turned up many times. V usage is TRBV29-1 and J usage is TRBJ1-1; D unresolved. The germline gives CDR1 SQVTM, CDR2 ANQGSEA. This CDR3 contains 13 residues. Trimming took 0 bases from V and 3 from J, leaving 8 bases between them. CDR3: CSVEDRRDTEAFF. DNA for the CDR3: TGCAGCGTTGAAGATCGCCGGGACACTGAAGCTTTCTTT.

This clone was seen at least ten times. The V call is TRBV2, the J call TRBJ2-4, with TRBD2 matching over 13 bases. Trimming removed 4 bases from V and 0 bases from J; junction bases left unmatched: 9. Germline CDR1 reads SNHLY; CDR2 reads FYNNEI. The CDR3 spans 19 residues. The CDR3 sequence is CASSGPTSGGTLAKNIQYF. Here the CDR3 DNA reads TGTGCCAGCAGTGGGCCGACTAGCGGGGGGACGCTAGCCAAAAACATTCAGTACTTC. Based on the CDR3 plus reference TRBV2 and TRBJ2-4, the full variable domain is EPEVTQTPSHQVTQMGQEVILRCVPISNHLYFYWYRQILGQKVEFLVSFYNNEISEKSEIFDDQFSVERPDGSNFTLKIRSTKLEDSAMYFCASSGPTSGGTLAKNIQYFGAGTRLSVL.